This TCR beta chain was sequenced during a study of T cell repertoires in cytomegalovirus infection. Study-wide background: Recently described HLA-C-restricted plus well-studied HLA-B-restricted CMV epitopes were used. Signatures in public TCR beta sequences pointed to both CMV infection and matching HLA type.

Of note for this clonotype: Its antigen is as yet unknown.

TCRdb passed the reads through MiXCR, listing each CDR3 protein once. The sample lists roughly 990,000 distinct CDR3 sequences; approximately 31% were seen once. Per the germline V gene, CDR1 is SGHDN and CDR2 is FVKESK. Trimming took off 4 bases at V and 4 bases at J, with 6 bases between the two ends. The CDR3 spans 12 residues. The rearrangement uses TRBV14 and TRBJ2-3; D unresolved. Sequencing was performed on cultured CD8+ T cells from PBMCs, taken from culture after CMV antigen stimulation. This TCR came from a human donor in good health (CMV status not recorded). Some clones in this sample may be carry-over from other donors' samples. In DNA form, the CDR3 reads TGTGCCAGCAGCCGTTATTCAGATACGCAGTATTTT. It yields the protein CASSRYSDTQYF. Using reference TRBV14 and TRBJ2-3 for the parts outside the CDR3, the full variable domain is EAGVTQFPSHSVIEKGQTVTLRCDPISGHDNLYWYRRVMGKEIKFLLHFVKESKQDESGMPNNRFLAERTGGTYSTLKVQPAELEDSGVYFCASSRYSDTQYFGPGTRLTVL.